This T cell receptor (beta chain) was found in a study of cytomegalovirus exposure and HLA in healthy donors. This CDR3 contains 15 residues. The trim removed 5 bases at V and 0 bases at J, leaving 5 bases unmatched. The germline CDR1 and CDR2 sequences are LNHDA and SQIVND (reference sequence). In the PCR, 60 Vbeta and 13 Jbeta primers were used. Using immunoSEQ multiplex PCR, the repertoire was profiled, and TCRdb retains in-frame clones only, with some absent. The table includes over 150,000 clones, 71% detected once. Regarding donors, all were healthy bone marrow donors. The V and J genes are TRBV19 and TRBJ2-3; TRBD1 matches at 7 bases. The sequence was obtained from a woman in her 30s in good health and CMV-seronegative. Sequenced: PBMCs. CDR3 residues: CASSFGQESTDTQYF. The CDR3 nucleotides are TGTGCCAGTAGTTTTGGACAGGAAAGCACAGATACGCAGTATTTT. Using reference TRBV19 and TRBJ2-3 for the parts outside the CDR3, the full variable domain is DGGITQSPKYLFRKEGQNVTLSCEQNLNHDAMYWYRQDPGQGLRLIYYSQIVNDFQKGDIAEGYSVSREKKESFPLTVTSAQKNPTAFYLCASSFGQESTDTQYFGPGTRLTVL.